Described below is a single T cell receptor (beta chain) sequence and its context. This specimen belongs to a study of blood T cell repertoires in COVID-19. Overall study context: PBMCs, B-cell-depleted T cells, or T cells provided the cDNA or gDNA that made up the material.

Profiling relied on immunoSEQ multiplex PCR, and the TCRdb table lists in-frame clones only, not all of them. Of 350,000 to 450,000 clones listed, about 85% are singletons. The CDR3 consists of 14 residues. The germline V gene encodes CDR1 LNHDA and CDR2 SQIVND (reference sequence). V was clipped by 2 bases and J by 10 bases, with 17 bases between them. This chain connects TRBV19 to TRBJ1-1, with D perhaps matching TRBD1 (5 bases). The sequencing input was peripheral blood. This TCR came from a woman aged 18-35 years with acute or convalescent COVID-19. In DNA, the CDR3 is TGTGCCAGTAGTATAAGCAGGGAGGTCGTTTTAGCTTTCTTT. It yields the protein CASSISREVVLAFF.